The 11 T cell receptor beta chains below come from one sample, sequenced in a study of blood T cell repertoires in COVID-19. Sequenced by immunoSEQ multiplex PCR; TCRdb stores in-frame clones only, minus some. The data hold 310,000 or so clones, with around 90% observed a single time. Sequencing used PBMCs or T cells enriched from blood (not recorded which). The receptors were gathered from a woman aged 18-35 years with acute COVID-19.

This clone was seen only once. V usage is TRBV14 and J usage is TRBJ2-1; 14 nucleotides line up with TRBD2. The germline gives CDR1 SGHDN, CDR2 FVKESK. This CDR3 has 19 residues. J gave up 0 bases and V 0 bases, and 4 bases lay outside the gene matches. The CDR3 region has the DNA TGTGCCAGCAGCCAAGAGACTAGCGGGAGGGCCGTCTCCTACAATGAGCAGTTCTTC. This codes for CASSQETSGRAVSYNEQFF.

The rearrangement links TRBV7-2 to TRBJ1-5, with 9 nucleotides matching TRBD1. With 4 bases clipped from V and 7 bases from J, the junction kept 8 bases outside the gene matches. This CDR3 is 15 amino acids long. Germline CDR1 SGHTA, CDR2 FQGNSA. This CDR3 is CASSSAGQGEQPQHF. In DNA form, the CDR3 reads TGTGCCAGCAGCTCCGCGGGACAGGGAGAACAGCCCCAGCATTTT.

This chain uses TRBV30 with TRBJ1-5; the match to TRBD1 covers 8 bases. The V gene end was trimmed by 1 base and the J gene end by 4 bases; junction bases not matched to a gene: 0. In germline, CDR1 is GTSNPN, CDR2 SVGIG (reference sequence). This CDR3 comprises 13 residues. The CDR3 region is CAWSDRGNQPQHF. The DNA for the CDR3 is TGTGCCTGGAGTGACAGGGGGAATCAGCCCCAGCATTTT.

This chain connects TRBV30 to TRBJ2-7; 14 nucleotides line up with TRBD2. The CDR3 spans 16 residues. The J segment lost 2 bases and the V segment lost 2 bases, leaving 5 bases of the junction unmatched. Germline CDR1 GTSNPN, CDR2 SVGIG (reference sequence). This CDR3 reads CAWSTGLAGGTYEQYF. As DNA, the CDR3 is TGTGCCTGGAGTACTGGACTAGCGGGAGGTACCTACGAGCAGTACTTC.

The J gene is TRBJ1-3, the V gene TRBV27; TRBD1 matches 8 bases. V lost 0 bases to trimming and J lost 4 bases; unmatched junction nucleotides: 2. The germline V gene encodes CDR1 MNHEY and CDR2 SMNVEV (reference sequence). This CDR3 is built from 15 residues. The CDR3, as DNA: TGTGCCAGCAGTTTATCAGCAGGGGGCGGAAACACCATATATTTT. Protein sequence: CASSLSAGGGNTIYF.

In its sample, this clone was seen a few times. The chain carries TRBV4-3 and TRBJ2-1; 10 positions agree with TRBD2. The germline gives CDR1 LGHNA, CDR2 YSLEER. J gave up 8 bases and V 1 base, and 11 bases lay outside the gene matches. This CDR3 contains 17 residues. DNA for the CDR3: TGCGCCAGCAGCCAAGGTCTGAGCGGGAGGGCCGAGGATGAGCAGTTCTTC. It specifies CASSQGLSGRAEDEQFF.

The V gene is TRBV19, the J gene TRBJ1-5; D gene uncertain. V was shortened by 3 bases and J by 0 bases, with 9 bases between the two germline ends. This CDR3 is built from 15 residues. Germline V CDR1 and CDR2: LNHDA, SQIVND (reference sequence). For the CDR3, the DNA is TGTGCCAGTAGTATGGCCAGGAATAGCAATCAGCCCCAGCATTTT. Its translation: CASSMARNSNQPQHF.

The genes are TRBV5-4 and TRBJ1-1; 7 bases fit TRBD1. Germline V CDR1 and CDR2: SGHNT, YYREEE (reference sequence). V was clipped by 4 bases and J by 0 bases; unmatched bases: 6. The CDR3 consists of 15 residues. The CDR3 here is CASSPKTGMNTEAFF. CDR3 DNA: TGTGCCAGCAGCCCAAAGACAGGGATGAACACTGAAGCTTTCTTT. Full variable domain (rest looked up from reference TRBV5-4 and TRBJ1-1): ETGVTQSPTHLIKTRGQQVTLRCSSQSGHNTVSWYQQALGQGPQFIFQYYREEENGRGNFPPRFSGLQFPNYSSELNVNALELDDSALYLCASSPKTGMNTEAFFGQGTRLTVV.

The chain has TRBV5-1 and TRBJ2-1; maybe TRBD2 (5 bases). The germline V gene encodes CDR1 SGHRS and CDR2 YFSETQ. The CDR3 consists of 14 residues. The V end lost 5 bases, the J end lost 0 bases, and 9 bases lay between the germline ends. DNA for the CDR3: TGCGCCAGCAGAGGTGGGAGCTCCTACAATGAGCAGTTCTTC. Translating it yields CASRGGSSYNEQFF.

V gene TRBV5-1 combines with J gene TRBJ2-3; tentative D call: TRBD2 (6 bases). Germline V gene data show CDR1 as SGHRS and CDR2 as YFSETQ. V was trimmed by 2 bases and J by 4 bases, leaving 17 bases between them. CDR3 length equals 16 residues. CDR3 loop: CASSLADTSLPDTQYF. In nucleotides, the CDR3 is TGCGCCAGCAGCTTAGCGGACACTAGCTTACCAGATACGCAGTATTTT. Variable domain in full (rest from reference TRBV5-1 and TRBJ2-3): KAGVTQTPRYLIKTRGQQVTLSCSPISGHRSVSWYQQTPGQGLQFLFEYFSETQRNKGNFPGRFSGRQFSNSRSEMNVSTLELGDSALYLCASSLADTSLPDTQYFGPGTRLTVL.

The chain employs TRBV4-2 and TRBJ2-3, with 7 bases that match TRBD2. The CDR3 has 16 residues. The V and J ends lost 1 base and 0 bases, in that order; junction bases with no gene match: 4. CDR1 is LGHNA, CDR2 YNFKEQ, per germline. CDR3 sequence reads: CASSQGLAPSTDTQYF. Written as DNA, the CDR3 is TGTGCCAGCAGCCAAGGACTAGCACCTAGCACAGATACGCAGTATTTT.